A single sample gave rise to the 5 T cell receptor beta chains below, sequenced in a study of cytomegalovirus exposure and HLA in healthy donors. PCR used 60 Vbeta primers and 13 Jbeta primers. Sequenced by immunoSEQ multiplex PCR; TCRdb stores in-frame clones only, minus some. The repertoire holds over 150,000 clones, with 80% as singletons. Input material: PBMCs. The receptor set was obtained from a man aged 30-40 years in good health and CMV-seropositive.

The chain combines TRBV9 with TRBJ2-7; TRBD1 matches at 9 bases. J lost 3 bases, V lost 0 bases, and 4 bases had no gene match. This CDR3 has 15 residues. Germline CDR1 and CDR2: SGDLS and YYNGEE. CDR3 nucleotides: TGTGCCAGCAGCGTAGAAAGACAGGGGGGCTACGAGCAGTACTTC. This gives the protein CASSVERQGGYEQYF.

This chain connects TRBV2 to TRBJ1-1; unclear D gene. Per the germline V gene, CDR1 is SNHLY and CDR2 is FYNNEI. Trimming left V 4 bases short and J 5 bases short, with 14 bases between. The CDR3 is 14 residues long. The CDR3 reads CASSGAPTPTEAFF. CDR3 DNA: TGTGCCAGCAGTGGGGCCCCAACCCCAACTGAAGCTTTCTTT. The variable domain in full, with the rest retrieved from reference TRBV2 and TRBJ1-1, is EPEVTQTPSHQVTQMGQEVILRCVPISNHLYFYWYRQILGQKVEFLVSFYNNEISEKSEIFDDQFSVERPDGSNFTLKIRSTKLEDSAMYFCASSGAPTPTEAFFGQGTRLTVV.

The chain joins TRBV7-9 to TRBJ1-3; tentatively, D is TRBD1 (6 bases). Germline V CDR1 and CDR2: SEHNR, FQNEAQ (reference sequence). CDR3 size: 15 residues. The V end lost 2 bases, the J end lost 2 bases, and 10 bases lay between the germline ends. The CDR3 nucleotides read TGTGCCAGCAGCTTATCACAGGGCGCTGGAAACACCATATATTTT. Its protein product is CASSLSQGAGNTIYF.

The gene calls are TRBV6-1 and TRBJ2-3; 11 bases agree with TRBD1. The length of the CDR3 is 14 residues. Germline assignment: CDR1 MNHNS and CDR2 SASEGT. J gave up 3 bases and V 6 bases, and 2 bases lay outside the gene matches. The CDR3 spells CASRGTGGTDTQYF. The DNA of the CDR3 is TGTGCCAGCAGGGGGACAGGGGGAACAGATACGCAGTATTTT.

This sequence joins TRBV5-1 and TRBJ2-3, with 10 positions matching TRBD2. Germline V gives CDR1 SGHRS, CDR2 YFSETQ. CDR3 length: 16 amino acids. V lost 0 bases, J lost 5 bases, and 6 bases stayed unmatched. For the CDR3, the DNA is TGCGCCAGCAGCTTGGACAGCGGGGGGGCGGGAGATACGCAGTATTTT. Translating gives CASSLDSGGAGDTQYF.